Listed below are T cell receptor beta chains from one sample, sequenced in a study of immune evolution from preneoplasia to lung adenocarcinoma. Libraries were prepared by immunoSEQ multiplex PCR; TCRdb keeps only in-frame clonotypes and omits some of them. The data show about 1,800 clones, with 70% to 90% seen just once and around 10% held by the top ten. The sample was FFPE adjacent normal lung tissue. The receptor set was obtained from a person aged 65 to 79 with lung adenocarcinoma. Both conserved end residues are part of each CDR3. Each record gives: V gene, J gene, CDR3 protein.

v_call: TRBV7-8; j_call: TRBJ2-6; cdr3_aa: CASGKTGLDFSGANVLTF
v_call: TRBV11-2; j_call: TRBJ1-1; cdr3_aa: CASSPGSGITEAFF
v_call: TRBV5-4; j_call: TRBJ1-2; cdr3_aa: CASSLNIAYGYTF
v_call: TRBV5-1; j_call: TRBJ2-1; cdr3_aa: CASSLEQVTRTDEQFF
v_call: TRBV5-1; j_call: TRBJ2-2; cdr3_aa: CASSLDTRGTGELFF
v_call: TRBV7-9; j_call: TRBJ1-1; cdr3_aa: CASSLGGGLNTEAFF
v_call: TRBV5-1; j_call: TRBJ1-6; cdr3_aa: CASSTPRDRDNSPLHF
v_call: TRBV5-8; j_call: TRBJ2-5; cdr3_aa: CASSFMLKETQYF
v_call: TRBV9; j_call: TRBJ2-2; cdr3_aa: CASSVARDTGELFF
v_call: TRBV2; j_call: TRBJ2-2; cdr3_aa: CASRQGNTGELFF
v_call: TRBV19; j_call: TRBJ1-2; cdr3_aa: CASSITGGARYGYTF
v_call: TRBV28; j_call: TRBJ1-2; cdr3_aa: CASSPTGTYGYTF
v_call: TRBV9; j_call: TRBJ1-3; cdr3_aa: CASSAGGLGTGNTIYF
v_call: TRBV7-9; j_call: TRBJ2-1; cdr3_aa: CASSHGTSVVNEQFF
v_call: TRBV5-6; j_call: TRBJ1-1; cdr3_aa: CASSLQGAYRKTEAFF
v_call: TRBV6-5; j_call: TRBJ1-2; cdr3_aa: CASSPQTGANYGYTF
v_call: TRBV6-5; j_call: TRBJ1-1; cdr3_aa: CASSSYMNTEAFF